This TCR beta chain is drawn from a study of neurological immune-mediated disorders (dated by TCRdb to the late 2010s). Study-level background: Using UMI-based sequencing, the study compared peripheral blood TCR-beta repertoires from patients with HTLV-I-associated myelopathy (HAM/TSP), patients with multiple sclerosis, and healthy controls. The roughly 110 TCR-beta libraries covered PBMC samples along with longitudinal samples, technical triplicates, and paired sorted CD4+ and CD8+ T-cell subsets. The cohort was made up of about 66 subjects, consisting of roughly 15 HAM/TSP patients, some 35 multiple sclerosis patients and around 20 healthy controls. Summary of the overall study and its limitations: TCR clonal expansion was highest in HAM/TSP patients and lowest in MS patients, with MS patients falling below even healthy controls. Across subjects, expanded clones never shared an identical CDR3 amino acid sequence, which suggests that the TCR-beta repertoires in every group were private.

cDNA synthesis used template-switch 5'RACE with a primer carrying a 10-nucleotide random unique molecular identifier tagging each TCR transcript. Every sequencing run covered 15-18 subjects and yielded more than 180 million TCR-beta sequences. The RNeasy kit was used for extraction of total RNA. TCR-beta VDJ regions were amplified with primers for the TCR constant region and the 5'RACE anchor, using the KAPA Real-time Library Amplification kit. Sample indexes and Illumina adaptors were added in a first PCR, and a second PCR then increased library yield. After purification with Ampure beads, the TCR product of roughly 650 bp was size-selected on a 2% E-gel SizeSelection system. Before pooling, libraries had their quality checked on a Bioanalyzer, their concentration measured with Qubit, and their quantity determined with the Kapa Library Quantification kit. Libraries were sequenced paired-end 2 x 150 bp on an Illumina HiSeq 2500. To increase sequence diversity, about 24-32% phiX was spiked into each library pool. Per the authors' processing: The UMI-based MiGEC pipeline processed quality-filtered reads and removed over 85% of raw TCR sequences during error correction. IMGT germline references were used for aligning VDJ genes, and each clonotype was defined as a unique CDR3 amino acid sequence together with its V-J genes. Clonal expansion, Shannon diversity and CDR3 relatedness (CalcPairwiseDistances, ClusterSamples) were evaluated with VDJtools, and phylogenetic trees were built with CLCbio workbench. Clones with at least 8 unique UMIs were defined as expanded, with this threshold being based on coefficient-of-variation modelling across technical triplicates. TCRdb trimmed public reads at Q25 via fastp, called clones via MiXCR and kept in-frame beta chains. Each entry is one CDR3 protein sequence, shown with its most common DNA and genes. Here the V and J calls rest on TCRdb's processing, not on the authors' analysis. The table for this sample lists roughly 21,000 distinct CDR3 sequences; around 16% of them were counted only once. The ten most abundant clones make up roughly 15% of the sample.

Unsorted PBMC libraries were generated from 2 million PBMCs stored in RNAlater at -80 °C until RNA extraction. PBMCs were separated from peripheral blood using Ficoll-Hypaque density gradient centrifugation and then cryopreserved in liquid nitrogen. This clonotype was detected many times. Its antigen target is currently unknown. Base qualities are not provided; no much larger clone lies one nucleotide away. The CDR3 holds 19 amino acids from the cysteine to the phenylalanine. The only DNA kept is the CDR3, 57 bases in frame from the first base. Ends trimmed: V by 0 bases, J by 3 bases; bases unmatched to a gene: 13. Looking up the germline V gene yields CDR1 SGHRS and CDR2 YFSETQ.

Sequenced sample: PBMCs. The source is a female donor with HTLV-1-associated myelopathy (HAM/TSP). This sequence uses TRBV5-1 and TRBJ2-2, and 8 junction bases match TRBD2. This receptor carries the CDR3 CASSLARAGDTLDTGELFF. Here is the DNA: TGCGCCAGCAGCTTGGCGAGAGCGGGGGACACTTTAGACACCGGGGAGCTGTTTTTT.